This T cell receptor (beta chain) stems from a study of blood T cell repertoires in COVID-19 (TCRdb year 2020). For the study in its entirety: Samples from collaborators originated in the United States, Italy and Spain and spanned both the acute and convalescent phases of COVID-19. The prospective study material was composed of cDNA or gDNA derived from T cells, B-cell-depleted T cells, or PBMCs. The dataset comprised deeply sampled blood TCRbeta repertoires from subjects exposed to, actively infected with, or recovered from COVID-19. The repertoires were made available in a free public database intended to serve as a resource for research on the immune response to SARS-CoV-2. Samples were obtained from the ongoing ImmuneRACE study (first 160 participants) and from over 1,000 subjects provided by 6 global collaborators. A de-identified subject ID, COVID-19 status, age in years and sex were almost always included in the sample metadata. Where HLA class I and class II types were available, the types were taken from metadata supplied by the sample provider, not from assay-based typing. Overall study outcomes, separate from this receptor: How much clinical and demographic metadata was included differed by source and by participant, and the metadata was provided uncurated.

Each collaborating institution followed its own protocols to collect whole blood in K2EDTA tubes. For TCRbeta analysis, collaborators shipped samples as frozen whole blood, isolated PBMCs, or DNA extracted from either of those sample types. Points on this clone: The clone's antigen remains unknown. Per-base qualities were not stored, and no clone one base away is much larger.

TCRbeta CDR3 regions were amplified from genomic DNA by means of the immunoSEQ Assay, a bias-controlled multiplex PCR. Under the source paper's analysis protocol: The number of nucleated cells in each sample was estimated by amplification of reference gene primers within the assay. To quantify the absolute abundance of each unique TCRbeta CDR3 rearrangement, sequence reads were collapsed and filtered. For each sample, productive Simpson clonality was calculated as the square root of Simpson's diversity index across productive rearrangements. This immuneACCESS table, as held by TCRdb, lists in-frame sequences with V and J called but not all clones. Of the missing ones, under half trace to an unresolved V gene in checked studies; the others have no known cause. The V and J calls and the clone size are those of that table, but D and trimming were determined from the DNA. Across this sample there are 90,000 to 120,000 clones, with 75% to 95% seen only once. In total, the top ten clones hold roughly 6% of the sample.

As encoded in the germline V gene, CDR1 is KGHSH while CDR2 is LQKENI. Its CDR3 holds 15 amino acids, cysteine through phenylalanine. Just the 45-base CDR3 DNA is kept, in frame starting at base 1. V is cut by 3 bases and J by 1 base, and the space between the germline ends is 10 bases. In this chain, TRBV18 is recombined with TRBJ1-5; the D gene remains uncertain. The receptor's source is a human donor in a cohort sampled during active COVID-19. Sequencing was carried out using peripheral blood. In nucleotides, the sequence is TGTGCCAGCTCACCGACGGGTCTGAGCAATCAGCCCCAGCATTTT. This sequence encodes CASSPTGLSNQPQHF.